This T cell receptor (beta chain) is from a study of blood T cells in healthy people across ages. About the research overall: About one barcoded beta molecule per two T cells was captured by template switching. Overall study results and limits: Across the age range, TCR beta diversity per million T cells fell in a roughly linear way.

The count of this clonotype is one. Antigen unknown. With a J-beta primer mix and a sample-barcoded 5' primer, a second PCR ran 7 to 11 cycles. TCRdb fed the 5' RACE reads into MiXCR, producing one record per CDR3 protein. In the table there are roughly 2 million distinct CDR3 sequences, approximately 50% of which are singletons. What was sequenced was blood. This TCR was sampled from a woman aged 40-49 years in good health.

In DNA form, the CDR3 reads TGTGCCAGCAGCTCCGGACAGGAGGAGCAGTACTTC. Residues: CASSSGQEEQYF. The chain uses TRBV13 and TRBJ2-5, with TRBD1 identical over 7 bases. Germline values: CDR1 PRHDT, CDR2 FYEKMQ (reference sequence). V lost 4 bases, J lost 11 bases, and 7 bases stayed unmatched. This CDR3 is 12 amino acids long.